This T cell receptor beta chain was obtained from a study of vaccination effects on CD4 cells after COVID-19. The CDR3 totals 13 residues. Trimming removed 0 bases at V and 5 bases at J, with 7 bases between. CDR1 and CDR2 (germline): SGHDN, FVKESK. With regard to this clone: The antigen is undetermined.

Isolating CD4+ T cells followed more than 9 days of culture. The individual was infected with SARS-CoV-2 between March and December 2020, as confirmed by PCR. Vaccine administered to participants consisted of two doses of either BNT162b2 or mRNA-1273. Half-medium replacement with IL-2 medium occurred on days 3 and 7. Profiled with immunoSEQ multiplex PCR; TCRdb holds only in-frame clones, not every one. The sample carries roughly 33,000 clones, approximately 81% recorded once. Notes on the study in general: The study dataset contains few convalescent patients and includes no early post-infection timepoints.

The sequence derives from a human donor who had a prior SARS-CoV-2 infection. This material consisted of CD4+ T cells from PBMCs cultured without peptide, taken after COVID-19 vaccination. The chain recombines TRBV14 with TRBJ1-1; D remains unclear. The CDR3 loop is CASSQDLGTEAFF. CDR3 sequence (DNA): TGTGCCAGCAGCCAAGATTTAGGAACTGAAGCTTTCTTT.